This T cell receptor beta chain was sequenced during a study of read filtering for tumor transcriptome and immune sequencing. Study background: Patients were 17 male and approximately 15 female, mean age around 67 years, range about 47 to 85. Under 10 patients were R-ISS I, 16 were R-ISS II, more than five were R-ISS III.

This clonotype was seen many times. Between the trimmed V and J ends, which lost 4 bases and 2 bases, there was a span of 12 bases. Germline V lookup: CDR1 SGHTA, CDR2 FQGNSA. There are 14 residues in the CDR3. This library used approximately 390 ng RNA and molecular barcoded adaptors spanning alpha/delta and beta/gamma chains. From the reads, TCRdb called clonotypes with MiXCR, one entry per CDR3 protein. This table holds 100,000 to 150,000 distinct CDR3 sequences, over 10% found once. Source material: a population of CD138-negative cells sorted from bone marrow. The genes are TRBV7-2 and TRBJ2-7, with D tentatively TRBD2 (5 bases). The sequence was obtained from a donor aged 40 or over with multiple myeloma. The CDR3 loop reads CASSSAGIPYEQYF. CDR3 nucleotides: TGTGCCAGCAGCTCGGCCGGGATCCCCTACGAGCAGTACTTC. The full variable domain, in which reference TRBV7-2 and TRBJ2-7 provide the parts outside the CDR3, is GAGVSQSPSNKVTEKGKDVELRCDPISGHTALYWYRQSLGQGLEFLIYFQGNSAPDKSGLPSDRFSAERTGGSVSTLTIQRTQQEDSAVYLCASSSAGIPYEQYFGPGTRLTVT.